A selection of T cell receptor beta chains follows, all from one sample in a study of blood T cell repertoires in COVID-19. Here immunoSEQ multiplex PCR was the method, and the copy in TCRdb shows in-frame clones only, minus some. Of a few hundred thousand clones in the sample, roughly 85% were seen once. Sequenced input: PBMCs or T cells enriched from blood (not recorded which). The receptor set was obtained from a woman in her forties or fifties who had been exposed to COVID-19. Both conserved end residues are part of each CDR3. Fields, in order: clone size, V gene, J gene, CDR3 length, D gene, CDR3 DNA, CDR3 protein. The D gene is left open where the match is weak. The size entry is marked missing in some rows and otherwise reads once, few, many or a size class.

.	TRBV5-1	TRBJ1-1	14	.	TGCGCCAGCAGCTTGCACTCTCCGAACACTGAAGCTTTCTTT	CASSLHSPNTEAFF
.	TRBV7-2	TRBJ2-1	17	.	TGTGCCAGCAGCTCTCCCACAGGGTTCAGCTCCTACAATGAGCAGTTCTTC	CASSSPTGFSSYNEQFF
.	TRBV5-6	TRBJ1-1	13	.	TGTGCCAGCAGCGAGGACAGTAACACTGAAGCTTTCTTT	CASSEDSNTEAFF
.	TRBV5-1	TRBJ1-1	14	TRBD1	TGCGCCAGCAGCGTGGCAGGGGGAAACACTGAAGCTTTCTTT	CASSVAGGNTEAFF
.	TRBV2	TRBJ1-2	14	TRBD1	TGTGCCAGCAATCTTGGTAGCAGGGGGGACGGCTACACCTTC	CASNLGSRGDGYTF
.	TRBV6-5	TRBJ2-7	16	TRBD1	TGTGCCAGCAGTTACTCGCGGACAGGAAGCTCCTACGAGCAGTACTTC	CASSYSRTGSSYEQYF
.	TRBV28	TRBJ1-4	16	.	TGTGCCAGCAGTCCCCTGACTCGGCCAACTAATGAAAAACTGTTTTTT	CASSPLTRPTNEKLFF
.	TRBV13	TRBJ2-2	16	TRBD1	TGTGCCAGCAGCCCTCGGACAGGGTCAAACACCGGGGAGCTGTTTTTT	CASSPRTGSNTGELFF
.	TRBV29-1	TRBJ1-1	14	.	TGCAGCCTCTGGGGGGGCCCGGGGTACACTGAAGCTTTCTTT	CSLWGGPGYTEAFF
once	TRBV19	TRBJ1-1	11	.	TGTGCCAGTAGTCTCAGGGGATCTGCTTTCTTT	CASSLRGSAFF
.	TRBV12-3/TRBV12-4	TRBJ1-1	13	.	TGTGCCAGCAGATGGCGGGGGTTCACTGAAGCTTTCTTT	CASRWRGFTEAFF
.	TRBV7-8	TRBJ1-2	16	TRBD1	TGTGCCAGCAGCTTAGATTTGGGACAGACAAACTATGGCTACACCTTC	CASSLDLGQTNYGYTF
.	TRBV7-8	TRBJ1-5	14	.	TGTGCCAGCAGCTGGGCGGCAGGGAATCAGCCCCAGCATTTT	CASSWAAGNQPQHF
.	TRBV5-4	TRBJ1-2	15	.	TGTGCCAGCGGCATTTATTGGGACATTTACTATGGCTACACCTTC	CASGIYWDIYYGYTF
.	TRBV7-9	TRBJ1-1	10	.	TGTGCCGGGCGACAGGATGAAGCTTTCTTT	CAGRQDEAFF
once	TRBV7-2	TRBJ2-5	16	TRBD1	TGTGCCAGCAGCTTAGATGGGGCAGGGGGCGCCGCGACCCAGTACTTC	CASSLDGAGGAATQYF
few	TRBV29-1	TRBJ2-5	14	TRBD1	TGCAGCGTCTCCTGGACAGGTGACGCGGGGACCCAGTACTTC	CSVSWTGDAGTQYF
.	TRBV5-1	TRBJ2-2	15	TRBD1	TGCGCCAGCAGAGCCGGACAGGGGCACACCGGGGAGCTGTTTTTT	CASRAGQGHTGELFF
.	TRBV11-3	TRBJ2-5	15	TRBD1	TGTGCCAGCAGTCCGGGACAGGGGATCCAAGAGACCCAGTACTTC	CASSPGQGIQETQYF
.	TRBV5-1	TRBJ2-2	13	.	TGCGCCAGCGAGTCTCGGAACACCGGGGAGCTGTTTTTT	CASESRNTGELFF
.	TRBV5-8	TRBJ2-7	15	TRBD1	TGTGCCAGCAGCTTTTGGGACAGGGGCCCCTACGAGCAGTACTTC	CASSFWDRGPYEQYF
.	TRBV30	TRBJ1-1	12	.	TGTGCCTGGACAGGGATGAACACTGAAGCTTTCTTT	CAWTGMNTEAFF
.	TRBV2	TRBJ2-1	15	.	TGTGCCAGCAGAAGTCCTGGTAGCTCCTACAATGAGCAGTTCTTC	CASRSPGSSYNEQFF
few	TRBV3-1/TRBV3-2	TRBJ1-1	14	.	TGTGCCAGCAGCCAAGGTAATATGAACACTGAAGCTTTCTTT	CASSQGNMNTEAFF
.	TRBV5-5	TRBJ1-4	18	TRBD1	TGTGCCAGCAGCGGGGGACAGGGGGCATTCTGGACTAATGAAAAACTGTTTTTT	CASSGGQGAFWTNEKLFF
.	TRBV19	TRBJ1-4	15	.	TGTGCCAGTAGTCCAAGGGGTACCTTAAATGAAAAACTGTTTTTT	CASSPRGTLNEKLFF
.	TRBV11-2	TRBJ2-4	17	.	TGTGCCAGCAGCCCAAACTTCAGGGGATCGACCAAAAACATTCAGTACTTC	CASSPNFRGSTKNIQYF
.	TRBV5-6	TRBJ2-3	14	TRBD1	TGTGCCAGCAGCTGGGACAGGGCGGCAGATACGCAGTATTTT	CASSWDRAADTQYF
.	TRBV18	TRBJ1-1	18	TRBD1	TGTGCCAGCTCACCCACCCCCCCCCGGGACAGGGTGAACACTGAAGCTTTCTTT	CASSPTPPRDRVNTEAFF
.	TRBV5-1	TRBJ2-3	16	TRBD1	TGCGCCAGCAGCCCCAACCCGGGACAGGGAATGGGCACGCAGTATTTT	CASSPNPGQGMGTQYF
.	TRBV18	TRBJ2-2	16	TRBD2	TGTGCCACCAAAATTGGACTAGCGTCGAACACCGGGGAGCTGTTTTTT	CATKIGLASNTGELFF